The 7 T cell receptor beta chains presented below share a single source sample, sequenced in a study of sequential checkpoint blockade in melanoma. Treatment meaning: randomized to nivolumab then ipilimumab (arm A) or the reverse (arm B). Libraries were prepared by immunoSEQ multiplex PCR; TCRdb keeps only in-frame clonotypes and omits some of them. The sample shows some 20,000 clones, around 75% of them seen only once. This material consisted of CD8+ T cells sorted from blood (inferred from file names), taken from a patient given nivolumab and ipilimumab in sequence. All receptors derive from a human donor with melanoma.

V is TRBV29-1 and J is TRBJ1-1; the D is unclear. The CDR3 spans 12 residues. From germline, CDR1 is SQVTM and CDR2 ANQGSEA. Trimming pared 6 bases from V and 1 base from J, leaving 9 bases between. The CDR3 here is CSVRRGNTEAFF. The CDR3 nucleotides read TGCAGCGTGAGGCGGGGGAACACTGAAGCTTTCTTT.

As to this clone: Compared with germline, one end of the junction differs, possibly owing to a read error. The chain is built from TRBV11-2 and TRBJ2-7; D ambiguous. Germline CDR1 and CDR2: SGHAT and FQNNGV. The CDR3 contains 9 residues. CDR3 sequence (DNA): TGTGCCAGCAGCTTTCCAATAGCTTTC. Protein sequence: CASSFPIAF.

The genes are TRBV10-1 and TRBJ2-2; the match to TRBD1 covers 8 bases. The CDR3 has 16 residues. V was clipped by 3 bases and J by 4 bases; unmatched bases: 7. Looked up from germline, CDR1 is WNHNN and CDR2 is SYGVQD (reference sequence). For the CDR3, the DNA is TGCGCCAGCAGTGACCCGGGACAGGTGACCACCGGGGAGCTGTTTTTT. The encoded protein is CASSDPGQVTTGELFF.

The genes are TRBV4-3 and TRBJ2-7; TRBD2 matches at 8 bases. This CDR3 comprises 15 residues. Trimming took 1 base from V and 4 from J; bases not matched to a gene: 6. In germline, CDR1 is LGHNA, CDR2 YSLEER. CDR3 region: CASSQGVAGRYEQYF. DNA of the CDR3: TGCGCCAGCAGCCAAGGGGTAGCGGGAAGGTACGAGCAGTACTTC.

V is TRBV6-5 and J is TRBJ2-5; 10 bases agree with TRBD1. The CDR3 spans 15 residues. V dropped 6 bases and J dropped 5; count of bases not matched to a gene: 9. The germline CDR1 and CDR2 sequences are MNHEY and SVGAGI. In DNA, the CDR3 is TGTGCCAGCAGCCTGGGACAGGGGCTTGGTGAGACCCAGTACTTC. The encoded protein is CASSLGQGLGETQYF.

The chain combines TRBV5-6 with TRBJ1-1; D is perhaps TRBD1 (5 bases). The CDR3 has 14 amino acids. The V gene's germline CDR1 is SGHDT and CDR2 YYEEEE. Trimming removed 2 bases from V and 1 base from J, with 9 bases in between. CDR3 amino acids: CASSFGRANTEAFF. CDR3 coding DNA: TGTGCCAGCAGCTTCGGCAGGGCGAACACTGAAGCTTTCTTT.

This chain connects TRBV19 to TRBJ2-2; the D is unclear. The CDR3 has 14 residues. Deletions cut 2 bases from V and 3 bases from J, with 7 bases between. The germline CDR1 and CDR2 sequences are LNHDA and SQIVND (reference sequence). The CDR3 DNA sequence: TGTGCCAGTAGTATACAGGTCTACACCGGGGAGCTGTTTTTT. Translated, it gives CASSIQVYTGELFF.